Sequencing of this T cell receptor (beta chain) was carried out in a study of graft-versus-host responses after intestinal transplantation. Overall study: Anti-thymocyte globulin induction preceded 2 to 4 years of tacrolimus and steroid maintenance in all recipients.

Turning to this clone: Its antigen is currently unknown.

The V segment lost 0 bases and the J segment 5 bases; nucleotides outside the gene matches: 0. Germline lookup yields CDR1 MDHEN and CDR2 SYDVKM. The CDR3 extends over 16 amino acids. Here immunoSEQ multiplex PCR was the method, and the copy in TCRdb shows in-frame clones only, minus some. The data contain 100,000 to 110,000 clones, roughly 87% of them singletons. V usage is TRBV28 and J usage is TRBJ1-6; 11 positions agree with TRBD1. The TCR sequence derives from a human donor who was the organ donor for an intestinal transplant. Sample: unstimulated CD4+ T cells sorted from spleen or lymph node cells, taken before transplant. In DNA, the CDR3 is TGTGCCAGCAGTTTATGGGGACAGGGGGATAATTCACCCCTCCACTTT. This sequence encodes CASSLWGQGDNSPLHF.